A selection of T cell receptor beta chains follows, all from one sample in a study of CD8+ T cells in alopecia areata. Only in-frame clones appear in the TCRdb table, and some are missing; sequencing was by immunoSEQ multiplex PCR. This table holds roughly 200,000 clones, about 61% found once. The sample taken for sequencing was CD8+ T cells sorted from blood. Receptors were obtained from a human donor in good health. Each CDR3 is given with its conserved first and last residue. Fields, in order: J gene, D gene, V gene, CDR3 length, clone size, CDR3 protein, CDR3 DNA. A D gene is named only where the DNA matches it firmly. Clone size appears in some rows only: once, few, many, or a class for an expanded clone.

J gene: TRBJ2-3; D gene: .; V gene: TRBV5-1; CDR3 length: 12; clone size: .; CDR3 protein: CASSWAGDTQYF; CDR3 DNA: TGCGCCAGCAGCTGGGCGGGAGATACGCAGTATTTT
J gene: TRBJ2-3; D gene: TRBD1; V gene: TRBV2; CDR3 length: 15; clone size: few; CDR3 protein: CASSEGRGRADTQYF; CDR3 DNA: TGTGCCAGCAGTGAGGGAAGGGGGCGGGCGGATACGCAGTATTTT
J gene: TRBJ1-1; D gene: .; V gene: TRBV29-1; CDR3 length: 11; clone size: .; CDR3 protein: CSVPTDTEAFF; CDR3 DNA: TGCAGCGTCCCCACGGACACTGAAGCTTTCTTT
J gene: TRBJ2-1; D gene: .; V gene: TRBV29-1; CDR3 length: 12; clone size: .; CDR3 protein: CSVEDLGAEGFF; CDR3 DNA: TGCAGCGTTGAAGATCTCGGGGCAGAAGGGTTCTTC
J gene: TRBJ2-1; D gene: .; V gene: TRBV7-9; CDR3 length: 19; clone size: few; CDR3 protein: CASSLSDPGLGRSYNEQFF; CDR3 DNA: TGTGCCAGCAGCTTATCAGATCCGGGACTGGGACGCTCCTACAATGAGCAGTTCTTC
J gene: TRBJ2-6; D gene: .; V gene: TRBV7-3; CDR3 length: 13; clone size: few; CDR3 protein: CASSGTGANVLTF; CDR3 DNA: TGTGCCAGCAGCGGAACCGGGGCCAACGTCCTGACTTTC
J gene: TRBJ2-7; D gene: TRBD2; V gene: TRBV29-1; CDR3 length: 13; clone size: .; CDR3 protein: CSVEGGGGYEQYF; CDR3 DNA: TGCAGCGTGGAGGGCGGGGGGGGCTACGAGCAGTACTTC
J gene: TRBJ2-7; D gene: TRBD2; V gene: TRBV29-1; CDR3 length: 13; clone size: .; CDR3 protein: CSVETGGIHEQYF; CDR3 DNA: TGCAGCGTTGAGACGGGGGGTATTCACGAGCAGTACTTC
J gene: TRBJ2-7; D gene: .; V gene: TRBV18; CDR3 length: 13; clone size: .; CDR3 protein: CASSPPGQDQQYF; CDR3 DNA: TGTGCCAGCTCACCACCGGGCCAGGATCAGCAGTACTTC
J gene: TRBJ2-2; D gene: .; V gene: TRBV13; CDR3 length: 12; clone size: few; CDR3 protein: CASSGDTGELFF; CDR3 DNA: TGTGCCAGCAGCGGGGACACCGGGGAGCTGTTTTTT
J gene: TRBJ2-5; D gene: TRBD1; V gene: TRBV5-1; CDR3 length: 15; clone size: .; CDR3 protein: CASSPKRGRKETQYF; CDR3 DNA: TGCGCCAGCAGCCCGAAAAGGGGGCGGAAGGAGACCCAGTACTTC
J gene: TRBJ1-1; D gene: .; V gene: TRBV7-9; CDR3 length: 12; clone size: few; CDR3 protein: CASSDQQGPAFF; CDR3 DNA: TGTGCCAGCAGCGACCAACAGGGACCAGCTTTCTTT
J gene: TRBJ1-1; D gene: .; V gene: TRBV6-1; CDR3 length: 15; clone size: .; CDR3 protein: CASRSWEGPNTEAFF; CDR3 DNA: TGTGCCAGCAGGTCCTGGGAGGGACCGAACACTGAAGCTTTCTTT